The source of this T cell receptor beta chain is a study of Graves' ophthalmopathy and Graves' hyperthyroidism. Looking at the study overall: Before any treatment, peripheral blood was taken at the initial diagnosis.

For repertoire sequencing, the TCR beta CDR3 regions were amplified from RNA transcripts. HTBI primers were used in a first-round RT-PCR, which preceded a second-round multiplex PCR. TCRdb analysed the multiplex PCR reads with MiXCR anew, one entry per CDR3 protein. The table lists 200,000 to 250,000 distinct CDR3 sequences, roughly 21% of them singletons, with roughly 42% in the top ten. J lost 9 bases, V lost 4 bases, and 7 bases had no gene match. Germline CDR1 SGHAT, CDR2 FQNNGV. This CDR3 is 15 amino acids long. Overall study results and limits: Most expanded clonotypes in thyroid above 0.001 frequency also showed up in blood.

As for this clonotype: Its antigen remains unidentified.

The rearrangement joins TRBV11-2 to TRBJ1-6; TRBD1 agrees at 9 bases. The sequenced material came from peripheral blood. This receptor was identified in a woman aged 45-65 years with Graves' ophthalmopathy. As DNA, the CDR3 is TGTGCCAGCAGCTCCCCGGGACAGGGAGGTTCACCCCTCCACTTT. Encoded protein: CASSSPGQGGSPLHF. Combining the CDR3 with reference TRBV11-2 and TRBJ1-6 gives the whole variable domain EAGVAQSPRYKIIEKRQSVAFWCNPISGHATLYWYQQILGQGPKLLIQFQNNGVVDDSQLPKDRFSAERLKGVDSTLKIQPAKLEDSAVYLCASSSPGQGGSPLHFGNGTRLTVT.